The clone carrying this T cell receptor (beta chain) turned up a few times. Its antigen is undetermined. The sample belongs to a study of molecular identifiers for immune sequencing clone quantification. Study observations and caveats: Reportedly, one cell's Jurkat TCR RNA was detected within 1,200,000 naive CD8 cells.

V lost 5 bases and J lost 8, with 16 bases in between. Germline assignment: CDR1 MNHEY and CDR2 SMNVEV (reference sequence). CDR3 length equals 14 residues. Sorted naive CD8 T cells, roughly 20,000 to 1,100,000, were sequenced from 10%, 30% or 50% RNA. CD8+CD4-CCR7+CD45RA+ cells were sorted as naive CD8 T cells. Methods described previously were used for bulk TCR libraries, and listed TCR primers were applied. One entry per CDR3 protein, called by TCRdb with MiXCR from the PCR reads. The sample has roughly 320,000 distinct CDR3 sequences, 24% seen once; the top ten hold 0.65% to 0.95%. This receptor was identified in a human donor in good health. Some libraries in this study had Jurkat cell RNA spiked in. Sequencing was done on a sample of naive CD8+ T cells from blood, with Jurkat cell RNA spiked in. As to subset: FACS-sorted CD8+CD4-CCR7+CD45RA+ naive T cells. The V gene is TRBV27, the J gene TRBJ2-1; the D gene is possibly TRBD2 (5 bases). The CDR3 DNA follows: TGTGCCAGCAGTCCGCTGGTCCGGGGTGATGAGCAGTTCTTC. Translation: CASSPLVRGDEQFF.